The entry below gives a single T cell receptor beta chain sequence along with its context. The sample originates from a study of blood T cell repertoires in COVID-19. This table comes from immunoSEQ multiplex PCR, and its TCRdb copy is limited to in-frame clones, with some not included. The profile shows over 65,000 clones, roughly 89% of them singletons. The V gene lost 4 bases and the J gene lost 4 bases, with 13 bases spanning the gap. The CDR3 consists of 15 residues. The germline V gene has CDR1 LNHNV and CDR2 YYDKDF (reference sequence). Sequencing was carried out using peripheral blood. The rearrangement uses TRBV15 and TRBJ2-2; perhaps TRBD1 as D (5 bases). The receptor was derived from a man aged 45-65 years with active COVID-19. In DNA form, the CDR3 reads TGTGCCACCAGCACCCGACAGAGACCCACCGGGGAGCTGTTTTTT. Its protein product is CATSTRQRPTGELFF.